The present entry profiles one T cell receptor (beta chain) with its context. The primer mix had 60 Vbeta and 13 Jbeta primers. Per the original methods: In a later analysis, the count reached approximately 80 million unique TCR beta chains, with 9 million to 11 million shared. Profiled with immunoSEQ multiplex PCR; TCRdb holds only in-frame clones, not every one. The V and J calls and clone size were taken over from that table, and D and trimming were inferred from the DNA. The sample consists of about 200,000 clones, 80% to 90% of them appearing once. This specimen belongs to a study of cytomegalovirus exposure and HLA in healthy donors. About the research overall: Around 80 million unique TCR sequences came from HLA-typed donors in an early release.

The germline V gene encodes CDR1 SEHNR and CDR2 FQNEAQ (reference sequence). The CDR3 totals 11 residues. The source is a man aged 35-49 years in good health and CMV-seropositive. The chain employs TRBV7-9 and TRBJ2-5; D unclear. With the DNA end fitting TRBJ2-7 better, the J assignment may be wrong. Sequenced sample: PBMCs. The CDR3 sequence is CASSIDYEQYF. In DNA, the CDR3 is TGTGCCAGCAGCATAGACTACGAGCAGTACTTC.